What follows is one T cell receptor beta chain and its context. This clonotype was counted many times. It lacks a known antigen. Nothing much larger sits one base from this clone, and base qualities are not available. The run used an Illumina NovaSeq 6000. TCR cDNA was synthesized by 5'RACE template switching, through which a universal primer site and unique molecular identifiers were introduced. Priming of cDNA synthesis was performed from both the TCR alpha and TCR beta constant segments. Library amplification used two PCR steps, and the second PCR step added sample barcodes and sequencing adapters. Sequencing of libraries was performed on Illumina HiSeq 2500 (2x100 bp) or NovaSeq (2x150 bp). As for the authors' bioinformatics: Demultiplexing of reads and collapsing into UMI consensus sequences were performed with MIGEC, and V(D)J alignment was carried out with MiXCR. Vaccine-responding clonotypes were defined with edgeR using replicate PBMC samples, requiring FDR below 0.01 and a log2 fold change above 5 up to day 15. Each bulk clonotype received a CD4 or CD8 identity based on whether the sequenced CD4 or CD8 repertoire contained that clonotype at higher abundance. In-frame beta chains were kept once TCRdb had trimmed the public reads at Q25 with fastp and called clones with MiXCR. A single entry per CDR3 protein holds the most common genes and DNA from its merged rows. TCRdb's processing, not the study's, gives the V and J calls here. The sample yields around 340,000 distinct CDR3 sequences; around an eighth were counted once. Clones ranked in the top ten supply roughly 3.1% of the sample.

These data come from a study of T cells after yellow fever vaccination (dated by TCRdb to between 2019 and 2020). With regard to the full study: The SMART-Seq v4 Ultra Low Input RNA kit was used to prepare libraries from fractions with low cell numbers. To follow T-cell clones before and after primary and booster YFV17D yellow fever vaccination, bulk TCR alpha and beta repertoires were sequenced over time. Two healthy male donors made up the cohort, one aged 18 to 30 years and the other aged 30 to 40 years. Blood was drawn at multiple timepoints before and after primary and secondary immunization, with bulk PBMC replicates and cell subsets isolated. General findings and caveats noted by the study authors: Most clones expanded after primary vaccination (96% of CD4 and over 80% of CD8) were re-detected after the booster, suggesting that broad memory maintenance occurred. A small share of clonotypes occurred in both CD4 and CD8 compartments, likely arising from convergent recombination. Computational filtering was needed because FACS-sorted repertoires could contain abundant contaminating clonotypes from the bulk population. The secondary T-cell response was found to be weaker but faster than the primary response, with a peak reached on day 5 rather than on day 15. Because the study included only a couple of donors, the extent to which the findings can be generalized is limited.

Sample treatment or condition, as interpreted from the label and publication: live attenuated yellow fever vaccine strain. PBMCs were isolated from peripheral blood using a standard Ficoll-Paque protocol. CD4 and CD8 T-cell fractions were isolated with Dynabeads CD4 and CD8 positive selection kits. RNA was extracted with TriZol from bulk PBMCs, CD4 and CD8 fractions, and dextramer-positive and dextramer-negative fractions. Source: CD4+ T cells sorted from PBMCs, taken 15 days after the yellow fever booster vaccination. The sequence was collected from a man aged 18 to 30 who received the YFV17D yellow fever vaccine.

The CDR3 region has the sequence CASSYPGQVSYTF. The nucleotides read TGTGCCAGCAGTTACCCGGGACAGGTCAGCTACACCTTC. The rearrangement joined TRBV6-2 or TRBV6-3 to TRBJ1-2; 8 of the junction bases match TRBD1. V and J are trimmed by 2 bases and 9 bases, and the gene matches miss 5 bases of the junction. The CDR3 has 13 amino acids, counting the end cysteine and phenylalanine. Just the 39-base CDR3 DNA is kept, in frame starting at base 1. Via the germline V gene, CDR1 is MNHEY and CDR2 SVGEGT.